This TCR beta chain was recorded in a study of Tregs in tolerant kidney transplant recipients. Study-wide findings and caveats: Expanding Tregs on activated donor B cells appeared to best identify donor-specific TCRbeta clones.

In regard to this clone: Its target is unknown. As the CDR3 is not closed by the conserved phenylalanine or tryptophan, this likely results from a read error.

Clones were read by immunoSEQ multiplex PCR, and TCRdb kept only the in-frame ones, dropping some. The sample has tens of thousands of clones, about 90% seen once; the top ten hold roughly 4%. CDR1 is LNHDA and CDR2 is SQIVND in the germline V gene (reference sequence). The V gene lost 7 bases and the J gene lost 0 bases, with 13 bases spanning the gap. The CDR3 loop spans 14 amino acids. The nonmyeloablative bone marrow transplants came from related graft donors, with transient mixed chimerism. CD4+CD25+CD127- Tregs, CD4+CD25- non-Tregs, CD4 and CD8 cells were sorted. The TCR was taken from a human patient who received a combined kidney and bone marrow transplant. Some T cells may possibly be graft donor cells. The sample consisted of CD4+ T cells from blood (PBMCs), taken 6 months after the transplant. V gene TRBV19 combines with J gene TRBJ2-7, with D perhaps TRBD2 (6 bases). CDR3: CASTQSGPSYEQYL. The CDR3 DNA is TGTGCCAGTACCCAAAGCGGGCCCTCCTACGAGCAGTACCTC.